This TCR beta chain was identified in a study of blood T cells in healthy people across ages. This CDR3 has 14 amino acids. V trimming: 4 bases; J trimming: 4 bases; junction bases outside the gene matches: 5. It was with a sample-barcoded 5' primer and a J-beta primer mix that a second PCR of about 6 to 12 cycles was run. A single record per CDR3 protein comes from TCRdb applying MiXCR to the 5' RACE reads. The sample consists of about 1,500,000 distinct CDR3 sequences, 42% of them appearing once. This clonotype was seen repeatedly, ten times or more. This TCR derives from a woman between 18 and 29 years old in good health. The rearrangement links TRBV12-3 or TRBV12-4 to TRBJ2-5; 8 bases fit TRBD1. The sequencing input was blood. This CDR3 is CASSSTGVGETQYF. CDR3 coding DNA: TGTGCCAGCAGTTCGACAGGGGTGGGAGAGACCCAGTACTTC.